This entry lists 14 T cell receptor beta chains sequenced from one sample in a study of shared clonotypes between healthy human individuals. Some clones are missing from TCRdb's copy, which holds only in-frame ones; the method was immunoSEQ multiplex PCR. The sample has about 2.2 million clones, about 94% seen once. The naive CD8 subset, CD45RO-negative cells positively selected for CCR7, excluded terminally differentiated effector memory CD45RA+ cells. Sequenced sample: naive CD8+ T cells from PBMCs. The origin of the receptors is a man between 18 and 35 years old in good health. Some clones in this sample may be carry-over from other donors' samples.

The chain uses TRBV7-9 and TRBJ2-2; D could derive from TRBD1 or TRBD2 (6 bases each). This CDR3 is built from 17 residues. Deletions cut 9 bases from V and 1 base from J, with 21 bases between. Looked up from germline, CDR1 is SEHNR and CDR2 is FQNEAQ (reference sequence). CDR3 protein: CASWGAFDAWNTGELFF. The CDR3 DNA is TGTGCCAGTTGGGGGGCCTTCGACGCATGGAACACCGGGGAGCTGTTTTTT.

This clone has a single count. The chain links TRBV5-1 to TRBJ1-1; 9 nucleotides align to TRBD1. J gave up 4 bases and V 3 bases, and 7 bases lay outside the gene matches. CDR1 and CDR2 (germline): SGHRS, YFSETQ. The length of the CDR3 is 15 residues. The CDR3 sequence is CASSWGQGGGTEAFF. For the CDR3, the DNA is TGCGCCAGCAGCTGGGGACAGGGCGGGGGCACTGAAGCTTTCTTT.

The CDR3 reads CASSPRQTPNYGYTF. The CDR3 nucleotides are TGTGCCAGCAGCCCCCGACAGACACCCAACTATGGCTACACCTTC. The V gene is TRBV7-9, the J gene TRBJ1-2; D possibly corresponds to TRBD1 (5 bases). CDR3 length equals 15 residues. Germline V CDR1 and CDR2: SEHNR, FQNEAQ (reference sequence). The V gene lost 5 bases and the J gene lost 2 bases, with 15 bases spanning the gap.

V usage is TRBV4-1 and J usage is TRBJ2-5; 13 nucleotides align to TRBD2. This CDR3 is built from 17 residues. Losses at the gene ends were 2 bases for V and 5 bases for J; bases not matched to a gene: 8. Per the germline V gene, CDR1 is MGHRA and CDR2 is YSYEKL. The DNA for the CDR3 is TGCGCCAGCAGCCAAACTAGCGGGAGGGCCGTCGGGGAGACCCAGTACTTC. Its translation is CASSQTSGRAVGETQYF.

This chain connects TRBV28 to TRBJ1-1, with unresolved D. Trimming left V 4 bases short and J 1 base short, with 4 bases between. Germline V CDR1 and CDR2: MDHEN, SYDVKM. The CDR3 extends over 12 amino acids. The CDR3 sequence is CASSSWNTEAFF. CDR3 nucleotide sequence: TGTGCCAGCAGTTCGTGGAACACTGAAGCTTTCTTT.

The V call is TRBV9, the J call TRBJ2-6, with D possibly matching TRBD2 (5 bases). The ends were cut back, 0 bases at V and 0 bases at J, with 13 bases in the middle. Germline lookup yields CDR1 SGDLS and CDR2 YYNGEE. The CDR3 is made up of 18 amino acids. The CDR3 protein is CASSVGGYASSGANVLTF. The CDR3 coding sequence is TGTGCCAGCAGCGTAGGCGGGTACGCGAGCTCTGGGGCCAACGTCCTGACTTTC.

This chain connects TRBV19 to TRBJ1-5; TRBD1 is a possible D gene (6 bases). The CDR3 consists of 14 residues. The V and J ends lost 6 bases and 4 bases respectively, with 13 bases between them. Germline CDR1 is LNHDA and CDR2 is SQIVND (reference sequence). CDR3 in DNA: TGTGCCAGTAGACCTAGACAGGTTAATCAGCCCCAGCATTTT. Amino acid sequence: CASRPRQVNQPQHF.

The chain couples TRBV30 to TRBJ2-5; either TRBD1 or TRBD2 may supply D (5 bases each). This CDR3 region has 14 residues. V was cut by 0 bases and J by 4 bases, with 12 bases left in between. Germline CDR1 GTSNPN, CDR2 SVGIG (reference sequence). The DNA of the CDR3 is TGTGCCTGGAGTGTACGAGGGGTGGGAGAGACCCAGTACTTC. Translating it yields CAWSVRGVGETQYF.

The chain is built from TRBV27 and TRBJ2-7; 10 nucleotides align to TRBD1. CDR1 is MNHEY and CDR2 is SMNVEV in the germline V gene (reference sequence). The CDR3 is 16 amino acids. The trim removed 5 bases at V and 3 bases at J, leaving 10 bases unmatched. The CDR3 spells CASSGPAGTGDYEQYF. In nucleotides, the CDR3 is TGTGCCAGCAGTGGCCCCGCCGGGACAGGGGACTACGAGCAGTACTTC.

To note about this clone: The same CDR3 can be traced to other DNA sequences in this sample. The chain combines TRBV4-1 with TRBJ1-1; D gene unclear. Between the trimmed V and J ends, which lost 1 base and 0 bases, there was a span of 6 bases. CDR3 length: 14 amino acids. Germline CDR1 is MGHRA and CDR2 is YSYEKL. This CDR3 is CASSQVGLNTEAFF. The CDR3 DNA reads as TGCGCCAGCAGCCAAGTCGGACTGAACACTGAAGCTTTCTTT.

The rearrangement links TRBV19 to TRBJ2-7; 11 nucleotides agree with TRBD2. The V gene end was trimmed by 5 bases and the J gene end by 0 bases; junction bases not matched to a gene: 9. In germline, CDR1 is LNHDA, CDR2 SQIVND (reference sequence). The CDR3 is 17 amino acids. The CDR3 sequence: CASSDKLAGAPSYEQYF. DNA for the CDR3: TGTGCCAGTAGTGACAAACTAGCGGGAGCCCCCTCCTACGAGCAGTACTTC.

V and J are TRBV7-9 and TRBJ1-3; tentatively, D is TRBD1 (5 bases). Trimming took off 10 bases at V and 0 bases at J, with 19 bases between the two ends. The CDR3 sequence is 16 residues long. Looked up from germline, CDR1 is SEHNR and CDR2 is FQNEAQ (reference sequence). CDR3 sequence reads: CATNPGTAASGNTIYF. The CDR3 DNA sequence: TGTGCCACCAACCCTGGGACGGCTGCCTCTGGAAACACCATATATTTT. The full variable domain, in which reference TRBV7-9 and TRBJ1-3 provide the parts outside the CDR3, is DTGVSQNPRHKITKRGQNVTFRCDPISEHNRLYWYRQTLGQGPEFLTYFQNEAQLEKSRLLSDRFSAERPKGSFSTLEIQRTEQGDSAMYLCATNPGTAASGNTIYFGEGSWLTVV.

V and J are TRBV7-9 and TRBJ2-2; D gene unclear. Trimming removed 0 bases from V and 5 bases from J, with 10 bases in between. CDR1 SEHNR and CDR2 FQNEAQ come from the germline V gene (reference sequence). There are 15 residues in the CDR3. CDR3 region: CASSLALNPTGELFF. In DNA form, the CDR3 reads TGTGCCAGCAGCTTAGCACTTAACCCTACCGGGGAGCTGTTTTTT.

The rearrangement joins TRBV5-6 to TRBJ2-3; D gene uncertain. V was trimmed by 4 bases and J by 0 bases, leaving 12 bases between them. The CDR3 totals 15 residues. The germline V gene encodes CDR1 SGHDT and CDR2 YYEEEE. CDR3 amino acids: CASSPSMASTDTQYF. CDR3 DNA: TGTGCCAGCAGCCCTTCTATGGCTAGCACAGATACGCAGTATTTT.